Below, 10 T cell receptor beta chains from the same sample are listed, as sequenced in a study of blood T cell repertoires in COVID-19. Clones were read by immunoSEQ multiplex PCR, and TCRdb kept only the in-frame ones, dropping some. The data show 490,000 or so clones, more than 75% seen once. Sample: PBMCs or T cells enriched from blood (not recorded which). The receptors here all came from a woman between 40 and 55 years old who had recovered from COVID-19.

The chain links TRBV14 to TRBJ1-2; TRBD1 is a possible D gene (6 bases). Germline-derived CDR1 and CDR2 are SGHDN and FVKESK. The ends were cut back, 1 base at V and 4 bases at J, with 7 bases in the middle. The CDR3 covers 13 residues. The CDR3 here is CASSQGGGYGYTF. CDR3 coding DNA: TGTGCCAGCAGCCAAGGAGGGGGCTATGGCTACACCTTC. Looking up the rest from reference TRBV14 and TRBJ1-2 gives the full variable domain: EAGVTQFPSHSVIEKGQTVTLRCDPISGHDNLYWYRRVMGKEIKFLLHFVKESKQDESGMPNNRFLAERTGGTYSTLKVQPAELEDSGVYFCASSQGGGYGYTFGSGTRLTVV.

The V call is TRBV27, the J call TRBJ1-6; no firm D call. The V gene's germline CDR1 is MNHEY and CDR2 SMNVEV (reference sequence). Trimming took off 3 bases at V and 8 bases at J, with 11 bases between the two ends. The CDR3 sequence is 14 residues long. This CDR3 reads CASSFLGEDSPLHF. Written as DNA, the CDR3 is TGTGCCAGCAGTTTTCTCGGAGAGGATTCACCCCTCCACTTT.

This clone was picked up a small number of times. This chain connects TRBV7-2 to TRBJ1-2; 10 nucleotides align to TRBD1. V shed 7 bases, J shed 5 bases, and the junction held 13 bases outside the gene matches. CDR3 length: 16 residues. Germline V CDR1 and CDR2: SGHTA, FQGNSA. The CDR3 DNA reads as TGTGCCAGCACAGTAGGTACCGGGACAGGGGAATATGGCTACACCTTC. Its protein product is CASTVGTGTGEYGYTF.

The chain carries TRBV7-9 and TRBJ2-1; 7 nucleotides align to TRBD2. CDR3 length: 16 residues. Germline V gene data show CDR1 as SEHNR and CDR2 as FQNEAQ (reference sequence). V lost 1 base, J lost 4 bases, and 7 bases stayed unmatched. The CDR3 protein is CASSLVMSAGYNEQFF. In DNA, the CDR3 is TGTGCCAGCAGCTTAGTTATGTCAGCGGGATACAATGAGCAGTTCTTC.

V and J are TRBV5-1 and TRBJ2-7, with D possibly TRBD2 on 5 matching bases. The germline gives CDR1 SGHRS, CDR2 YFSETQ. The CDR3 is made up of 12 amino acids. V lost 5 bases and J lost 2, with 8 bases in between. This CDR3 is CASREGAYEQYF. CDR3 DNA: TGCGCCAGCAGAGAGGGAGCCTACGAGCAGTACTTC.

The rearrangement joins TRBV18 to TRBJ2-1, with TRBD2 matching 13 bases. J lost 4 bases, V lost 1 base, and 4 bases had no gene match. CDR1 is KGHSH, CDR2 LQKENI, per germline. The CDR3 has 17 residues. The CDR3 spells CASSPRTSGSSYNEQFF. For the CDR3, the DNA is TGTGCCAGCTCACCACGGACTAGCGGGAGTTCTTACAATGAGCAGTTCTTC.

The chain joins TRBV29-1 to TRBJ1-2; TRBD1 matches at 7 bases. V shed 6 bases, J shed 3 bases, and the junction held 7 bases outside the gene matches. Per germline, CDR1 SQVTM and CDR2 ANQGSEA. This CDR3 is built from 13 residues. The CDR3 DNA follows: TGCAGCGTACAAACCGGGACAGACTATGGCTACACCTTC. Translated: CSVQTGTDYGYTF.

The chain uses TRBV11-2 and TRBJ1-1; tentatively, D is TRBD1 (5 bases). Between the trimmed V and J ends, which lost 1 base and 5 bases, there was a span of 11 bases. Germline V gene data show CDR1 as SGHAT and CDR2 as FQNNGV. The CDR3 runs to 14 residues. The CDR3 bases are TGTGCCAGCAGCTTAGCGGGGGAGAGAACTGAAGCTTTCTTT. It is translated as CASSLAGERTEAFF. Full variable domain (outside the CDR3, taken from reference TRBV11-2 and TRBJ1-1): EAGVAQSPRYKIIEKRQSVAFWCNPISGHATLYWYQQILGQGPKLLIQFQNNGVVDDSQLPKDRFSAERLKGVDSTLKIQPAKLEDSAVYLCASSLAGERTEAFFGQGTRLTVV.

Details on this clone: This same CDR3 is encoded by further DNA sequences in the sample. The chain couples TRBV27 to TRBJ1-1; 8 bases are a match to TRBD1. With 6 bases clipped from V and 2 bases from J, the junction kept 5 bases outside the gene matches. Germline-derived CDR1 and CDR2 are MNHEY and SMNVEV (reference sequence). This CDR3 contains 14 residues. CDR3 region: CASRPTGGNTEAFF. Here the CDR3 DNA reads TGTGCCAGCAGGCCCACAGGGGGTAACACTGAAGCTTTCTTT.

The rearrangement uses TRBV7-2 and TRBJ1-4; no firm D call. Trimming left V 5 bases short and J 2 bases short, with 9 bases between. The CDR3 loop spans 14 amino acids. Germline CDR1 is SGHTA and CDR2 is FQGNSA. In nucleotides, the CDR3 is TGTGCCAGCAGCGCCGTCGGGACTAATGAAAAACTGTTTTTT. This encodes CASSAVGTNEKLFF.